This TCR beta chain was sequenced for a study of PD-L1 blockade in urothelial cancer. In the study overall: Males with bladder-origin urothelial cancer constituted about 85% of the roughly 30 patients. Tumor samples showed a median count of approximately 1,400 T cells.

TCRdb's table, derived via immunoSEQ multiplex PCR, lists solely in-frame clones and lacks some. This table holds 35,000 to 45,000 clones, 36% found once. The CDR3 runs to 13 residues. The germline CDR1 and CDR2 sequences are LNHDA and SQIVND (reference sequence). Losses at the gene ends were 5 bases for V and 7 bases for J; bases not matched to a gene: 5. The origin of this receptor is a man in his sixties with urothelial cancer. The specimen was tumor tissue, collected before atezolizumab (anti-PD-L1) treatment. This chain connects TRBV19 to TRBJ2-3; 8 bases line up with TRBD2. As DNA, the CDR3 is TGTGCCAGTAGTGTGACTAGCGCTAATACGCAGTATTTT. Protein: CASSVTSANTQYF.